These T cell receptor beta chains were read from a single sample in a study of Ad26.COV2.S vaccination and SARS-CoV-2 variants. Using immunoSEQ multiplex PCR, the repertoire was profiled, and TCRdb retains in-frame clones only, with some absent. This table has about 680,000 clones, 70% to 90% appearing once. Specimen: peripheral blood, collected in a trial of Ad26.COV2.S vaccine versus placebo. These receptors were collected from a person aged 18-60 years who received the Ad26.COV2.S COVID-19 vaccine or a placebo. The CDR3 runs from the conserved cysteine through the conserved F or W. A D gene is named only where the DNA matches it firmly. Some rows mark clone size as missing; the rest say once, few, many or name a class of expanded clone.

V gene	D gene	J gene	clone size	CDR3 protein	CDR3 DNA
TRBV27	TRBD2	TRBJ2-3	NA	CASSKRTSGAVDTQYF	TGTGCCAGCAGTAAACGGACTAGCGGGGCCGTAGATACGCAGTATTTT
TRBV3-1/TRBV3-2	NA	TRBJ1-1	NA	CASTTYEGRSEAFF	TGTGCCAGCACCACTTACGAGGGACGGTCTGAAGCTTTCTTT
TRBV4-2	TRBD1	TRBJ2-3	once	CASGSGTGETDTQYF	TGTGCCAGCGGATCCGGGACAGGGGAGACAGATACGCAGTATTTT
TRBV30	NA	TRBJ1-1	NA	CAWIPHPLGTEAFF	TGTGCCTGGATTCCTCACCCCTTGGGCACTGAAGCTTTCTTT
TRBV6-5	TRBD1	TRBJ1-5	NA	CASRRQGNQPQHF	TGTGCCAGCAGGCGACAGGGGAATCAGCCCCAGCATTTT
TRBV3-1/TRBV3-2	NA	TRBJ1-2	once	CASSQEALEGLDGYTF	TGTGCCAGCAGCCAAGAAGCGCTTGAGGGATTGGATGGCTACACCTTC
TRBV19	NA	TRBJ1-4	once	CASKGGGEKLFF	TGTGCCAGTAAAGGGGGAGGAGAAAAACTGTTTTTT
TRBV4-2	TRBD1	TRBJ2-7	NA	CASSRDGTATYEQYF	TGTGCCAGCAGCCGGGACGGGACAGCCACTTACGAGCAGTACTTC
TRBV6-1	NA	TRBJ1-3	NA	CASSEARTSRRNTIYF	TGTGCCAGCAGTGAAGCCCGGACAAGTAGGAGAAACACCATATATTTT
TRBV7-9	NA	TRBJ1-2	few	CASSPPGAPEGYTF	TGTGCCAGCAGCCCTCCGGGGGCTCCGGAGGGCTACACCTTC
TRBV6-5	NA	TRBJ1-1	NA	CASTTVLNTEAFF	TGTGCCAGCACGACAGTTTTGAACACTGAAGCTTTCTTT
TRBV27	TRBD2	TRBJ2-2	NA	CASSGLAGGPHTGELFF	TGTGCCAGCAGCGGACTAGCGGGGGGGCCGCACACCGGGGAGCTGTTTTTT
TRBV30	NA	TRBJ1-1	NA	CARGKGRTEAFF	TGTGCCCGAGGGAAGGGTCGGACTGAAGCTTTCTTT
TRBV6-5	TRBD1	TRBJ2-1	NA	CASGDRGANNEQFF	TGTGCCAGCGGCGACAGGGGAGCCAACAATGAGCAGTTCTTC
TRBV5-8	NA	TRBJ1-3	NA	CASSFWQGFGNTIYF	TGTGCCAGCAGCTTTTGGCAGGGGTTTGGAAACACCATATATTTT
TRBV5-1	TRBD2	TRBJ2-3	NA	CASSLSGRPSTDTQYF	TGCGCCAGCAGCTTGAGCGGGAGGCCTAGCACAGATACGCAGTATTTT
TRBV6-6	TRBD1	TRBJ2-7	NA	CASSYSVGQGAEQYF	TGTGCCAGCAGTTACTCGGTGGGACAGGGGGCCGAGCAGTACTTC
TRBV30	NA	TRBJ2-1	NA	CAWDSYNEQFF	TGTGCCTGGGACAGCTACAATGAGCAGTTCTTC
TRBV27	TRBD2	TRBJ2-1	NA	CASRLAAQPGGYEQFF	TGTGCCAGCAGACTAGCGGCCCAGCCTGGGGGTTATGAGCAGTTCTTC
TRBV11-2	TRBD1	TRBJ1-1	NA	CASLPWVQGGNTEAFF	TGTGCCAGCCTCCCCTGGGTCCAGGGGGGAAACACTGAAGCTTTCTTT
TRBV18	TRBD1	TRBJ2-6	NA	CASSPLGQGGRPSGANVLTF	TGTGCCAGCTCACCACTGGGACAGGGAGGAAGACCCTCTGGGGCCAACGTCCTGACTTTC
TRBV2	NA	TRBJ1-5	NA	CASSGLRGNQPQHF	TGTGCCAGCAGTGGTTTAAGGGGCAATCAGCCCCAGCATTTT
TRBV7-2	NA	TRBJ2-7	NA	CASSLSERGGYEQYF	TGTGCCAGCAGCTTATCGGAAAGGGGGGGATACGAGCAGTACTTC
TRBV4-3	TRBD1	TRBJ2-7	NA	CASSTGQASLREQYF	TGCGCCAGCAGCACTGGACAGGCTAGTCTACGTGAGCAGTACTTC
TRBV7-3	NA	TRBJ1-3	few	CASSLSGFGNTIYF	TGTGCCAGCAGCTTAAGCGGGTTTGGAAACACCATATATTTT
TRBV27	NA	TRBJ2-7	NA	CASSLFRGGEQYF	TGTGCCAGCAGTTTATTTCGGGGTGGCGAGCAGTACTTC
TRBV27	TRBD1	TRBJ2-4	NA	CASSPGTGGTKNIQYF	TGTGCCAGCAGTCCCGGGACAGGGGGGACCAAAAACATTCAGTACTTC
TRBV5-1	NA	TRBJ1-1	NA	CASSLGLLGTEAFF	TGCGCCAGCAGCTTGGGGCTGTTAGGCACTGAAGCTTTCTTT
TRBV30	NA	TRBJ1-6	NA	CAWRAVYNSPLHF	TGTGCCTGGAGAGCGGTCTATAATTCACCCCTCCACTTT